The T cell receptor (beta chain) under discussion was sequenced for a study of neurological immune-mediated disorders. Whole-study results and caveats: Private repertoires in all groups were suggested by the absence of shared CDR3 amino acid sequences among expanded clones across subjects.

A single run covered 15-18 subjects with over 190 million TCR-beta sequences. TCRdb re-derived calls from the 5' RACE reads in MiXCR, one entry per CDR3 protein. The sample holds under 90,000 distinct CDR3 sequences, roughly 10% seen once. The CDR3 runs to 13 residues. V was pared by 3 bases and J by 7 bases, with 10 bases between. This clonotype was seen at least ten times. What it recognizes is unknown. The TCR was taken from a man in his forties or fifties in good health. The specimen was PBMCs. V gene TRBV12-3 or TRBV12-4 combines with J gene TRBJ1-5, with D possibly being TRBD1 (6 bases). Here the CDR3 reads CASSLKQGQPQHF. The CDR3 nucleotides are TGTGCCAGCAGTTTGAAACAGGGACAGCCCCAGCATTTT.